This record concerns one T cell receptor (beta chain) sequence. In the original processing: Reference gene primers were amplified, and this amplification served to estimate nucleated cell counts. Method: immunoSEQ multiplex PCR; TCRdb's copy keeps in-frame clones and lacks some. V, J and clone size reflect that table, while D and trimming were determined from the DNA. Among about 74,000 clones listed, approximately 84% were seen once. The sample is drawn from a study of blood T cell repertoires in COVID-19. Study summary: From the United States, Italy and Spain came samples of acute and convalescent COVID-19. Sample material is recorded as cDNA or gDNA derived from T cells, B-cell-depleted T cells, or PBMCs.

The CDR3 totals 15 residues. Trimming shortened V by 1 base and J by 9 bases, and 16 bases separated the two germline ends. In germline, CDR1 is MNHNS, CDR2 SASEGT. The source of this sequence is a man in his 70s with acute or convalescent COVID-19. The sequenced sample was peripheral blood. The chain joins TRBV6-1 to TRBJ1-5, with D possibly being TRBD1 (5 bases). The CDR3, as DNA: TGTGCCAGCAGTGAAGTAAGGTCCAGGGATTCGCCCCAGCATTTT. It translates to CASSEVRSRDSPQHF.